This T cell receptor beta chain derives from a study of blood T cell repertoires in COVID-19 (dated by TCRdb to the early 2020s). With regard to the full study: Samples from collaborators originated in the United States, Italy and Spain and spanned both the acute and convalescent phases of COVID-19. The prospective study material was composed of cDNA or gDNA derived from T cells, B-cell-depleted T cells, or PBMCs. The dataset comprised deeply sampled blood TCRbeta repertoires from subjects exposed to, actively infected with, or recovered from COVID-19. A freely available public database, intended as a resource for researchers studying the immune response to SARS-CoV-2, is where the repertoires were released. The samples were drawn from the first 160 participants of the ongoing ImmuneRACE study and from 1,254 subjects provided by 6 global collaborators. Nearly every sample came with metadata listing a de-identified subject ID, COVID-19 status, age in years and sex. Where available, HLA class I and class II types were taken from metadata supplied by the sample provider and were not determined by assay-based typing. What the authors observed across the whole study: The quantity of clinical and demographic metadata differed by source and by participant and was supplied without curation.

TCRbeta CDR3 regions were amplified from genomic DNA using the immunoSEQ Assay, a bias-controlled multiplex PCR. In the original analysis: Nucleated cell counts per sample were estimated from amplification of reference gene primers within the assay. To quantify the absolute abundance of each unique TCRbeta CDR3 rearrangement, sequence reads were collapsed and filtered. Productive Simpson clonality was computed per sample as the square root of Simpson's diversity index over productive rearrangements. TCRdb mirrors the immuneACCESS table, restricted to in-frame sequences. Some clones are absent from its copies; in checked studies, under half trace to an unresolved V gene, and the reason for the others is unknown. D and trimming were read from the DNA, whereas the V and J calls and clone size are those reported in that table. In all, the sample holds 180,000 or so clones, and about 85% of those were seen once. The top ten clonotypes cover less than 3.5% of the sample.

The collaborating institutions used their own protocols to collect whole blood in K2EDTA tubes. For TCRbeta analysis, collaborators shipped samples as frozen whole blood, isolated PBMCs, or DNA extracted from either of those sample types. According to the germline V gene, CDR1 reads MNHEY and CDR2 reads SVGAGI. V loses 4 bases, J loses 2 bases, and the germline ends lie 12 bases apart. The CDR3 contains 15 residues, cysteine and phenylalanine counted. The kept DNA is CDR3 alone, 45 bases in frame from the first base. On this clone itself: What antigen it recognizes has not been identified. Per-base quality was not reported, and no clone a single base away is much larger than it.

In this chain, TRBV6-5 is recombined with TRBJ1-3, with an unclear D gene assignment. This TCR was sampled from a woman aged 30 to 39 with active or convalescent COVID-19. Input material: peripheral blood. The CDR3 reads as follows: CASSSTVVAGNTIYF. The DNA sequence is given as TGTGCCAGCAGTTCCACCGTGGTAGCTGGAAACACCATATATTTT.